This T cell receptor beta chain came from a study of blood T cell repertoires in COVID-19. Study summary: Collection of acute and convalescent COVID-19 samples took place in the United States, Italy and Spain. PBMCs, B-cell-depleted T cells, or T cells provided the cDNA or gDNA that made up the material.

Authors' methods: The authors estimated nucleated cell counts from reference gene primer amplification. Sequencing used immunoSEQ multiplex PCR; TCRdb keeps in-frame clones, though not all of them. The DNA was the basis for D and trimming; V, J and clone size are from that table. The data contain 140,000 to 150,000 clones, around 80% of them seen just once; the ten biggest clones take up about 10%. The CDR3 consists of 13 residues. The J segment lost 8 bases and the V segment lost 8 bases, leaving 6 bases of the junction unmatched. The TCR originated in a man between 60 and 75 years old with active or convalescent COVID-19. J is TRBJ1-6 and V is TRBV12-3 or TRBV12-4, with 7 bases aligning to TRBD1. Sequenced input: peripheral blood. The CDR3, as DNA: TGTGCCAGCCAACAGGGGAGAGATTCACCCCTCCACTTT. Translating gives CASQQGRDSPLHF.